This entry describes one T cell receptor (beta chain). Its antigen is as yet unknown. J lost 5 bases, V lost 3 bases, and 6 bases had no gene match. CDR1 and CDR2 from the germline V gene are SGDLS and YYNGEE. This CDR3 region has 15 residues. Profiled with immunoSEQ multiplex PCR; TCRdb holds only in-frame clones, not every one. Of roughly 120,000 clones listed, about 88% are singletons. This record belongs to a study of T cell responses to AZD1222 COVID-19 vaccine. Whole-study findings and limits: Close to half of all spike-specific TCRs reportedly target regions of the variants that are unmutated. Spike-specific TCR breadth and depth were elevated following two AZD1222 doses.

This sequence was found in an adult in good health. The chain has TRBV9 and TRBJ2-5, with TRBD2 matching over 11 bases. The sequences come from peripheral blood, collected on day 0 of AZD1222 vaccination. The CDR3 sequence: CASSALAGVMETQYF. DNA of the CDR3: TGTGCCAGCAGCGCACTAGCGGGAGTAATGGAGACCCAGTACTTC.